The 10 T cell receptor beta chains in this list originate from one sample, sequenced in a study of identical twins. TCRdb reanalysed the 5' RACE reads using MiXCR and keeps one entry per CDR3 protein. The sample contains about 890,000 distinct CDR3 sequences, approximately 13% of which appear only once. The same sample was also used in a study of yellow fever vaccine responses in identical twins.

Sample: PBMCs. The origin of the receptors is a young woman in good health.

This clonotype came up many times. The DNA of the CDR3 is TGCGCCAGCAGCGAAGCGGGGGGGCTCAGCGAGCAGTTCTTC. It yields the protein CASSEAGGLSEQFF. The chain carries TRBV10-2 and TRBJ2-1; 10 nucleotides align to TRBD2. The V segment lost 6 bases and the J segment 10 bases; nucleotides outside the gene matches: 9. CDR1 and CDR2 (germline): WSHSY, SAAADI. The CDR3 extends over 14 amino acids.

This clonotype was seen a few times. The chain combines TRBV12-3 or TRBV12-4 with TRBJ2-2; the match to TRBD2 covers 9 bases. The CDR3 contains 15 residues. The ends lost 5 bases at V and 6 bases at J; junction bases unmatched: 7. CDR3: CASSELAGDAGELFF. The CDR3, as DNA: TGTGCCAGCAGTGAATTAGCGGGAGACGCCGGGGAGCTGTTTTTT.

The table lists this clonotype with a few counts. The chain couples TRBV27 to TRBJ2-4; tentatively, D is TRBD1 (7 bases). V lost 2 bases and J lost 2, with 13 bases in between. The CDR3 has 16 amino acids. Germline V gives CDR1 MNHEY, CDR2 SMNVEV (reference sequence). DNA for the CDR3: TGTGCCAGCAGTTTAGTGTCAGGGGGGTCCAAAAACATTCAGTACTTC. Encoded protein: CASSLVSGGSKNIQYF.

At least ten counts were recorded for this clonotype. Here the CDR3 reads CATYTLSGANVLTF. As DNA, the CDR3 is TGTGCCACATACACCCTCTCTGGGGCCAACGTCCTGACTTTC. The chain couples TRBV7-9 to TRBJ2-6, with D unresolved. Germline V gene lookup returns CDR1 SEHNR and CDR2 FQNEAQ (reference sequence). The CDR3 runs to 14 residues. V lost 10 bases to trimming and J lost 0 bases, with 10 bases between them.

The sample holds many counts of this clonotype. The rearrangement uses TRBV10-1 and TRBJ2-1; 7 bases line up with TRBD1. The CDR3 totals 14 residues. V lost 8 bases to trimming and J lost 2 bases; unmatched junction nucleotides: 6. In germline, CDR1 is WNHNN, CDR2 SYGVQD (reference sequence). The CDR3 region is CASSGQNTYNEQFF. The CDR3 DNA sequence: TGCGCCAGCTCGGGACAGAACACCTACAATGAGCAGTTCTTC.

The gene calls are TRBV24-1 and TRBJ2-1; D not resolved. The CDR3 has 11 residues. V lost 6 bases, J lost 8 bases, and 7 bases lay in between. CDR1 and CDR2 (germline): KGHDR, SFDVKD. CDR3 DNA: TGTGCCACCAGTCTCGGATATGAGCAGTTCTTC. The encoded protein is CATSLGYEQFF.

Only a few counts were recorded for this clonotype. V and J are TRBV28 and TRBJ1-5, with D perhaps TRBD1 (5 bases). V shed 4 bases and J shed 6 bases, with 16 bases lying between them. Germline CDR1 reads MDHEN; CDR2 reads SYDVKM. The CDR3 consists of 15 residues. The CDR3 region is CASSWPGTGGQPQHF. CDR3 coding DNA: TGTGCCAGCAGTTGGCCAGGGACGGGGGGTCAGCCCCAGCATTTT.

The chain has TRBV4-1 and TRBJ2-1, with 13 bases fitting TRBD2. Germline V gene sequence: CDR1 MGHRA, CDR2 YSYEKL. V lost 4 bases, J lost 7 bases, and 7 bases stayed unmatched. The CDR3 has 16 residues. This CDR3 is CASSRTSGSEWNEQFF. The CDR3 coding sequence is TGCGCCAGCAGCCGGACTAGCGGGAGCGAATGGAATGAGCAGTTCTTC.

This clonotype was recorded a few times. This chain connects TRBV7-9 to TRBJ2-7; 8 bases line up with TRBD1. The CDR3 is 16 residues long. Germline CDR1 is SEHNR and CDR2 is FQNEAQ (reference sequence). After removal of 5 bases from V and 0 bases from J, the junction contained 9 bases not matched to a gene. CDR3 DNA: TGTGCCAGCAGCGCCCCAGGGGGCCAAAGCTCCTACGAGCAGTACTTC. This encodes CASSAPGGQSSYEQYF.

CDR3 loop: CSASGTDRVDSPLHF. As DNA, the CDR3 is TGCAGTGCTTCTGGGACGGACAGGGTTGATTCACCCCTCCACTTT. The V call is TRBV20-1, the J call TRBJ1-6, with 8 bases that match TRBD1. Per the germline V gene, CDR1 is DFQATT and CDR2 is SNEGSKA (reference sequence). The trim removed 5 bases at V and 8 bases at J, leaving 11 bases unmatched. The CDR3 extends over 15 amino acids.